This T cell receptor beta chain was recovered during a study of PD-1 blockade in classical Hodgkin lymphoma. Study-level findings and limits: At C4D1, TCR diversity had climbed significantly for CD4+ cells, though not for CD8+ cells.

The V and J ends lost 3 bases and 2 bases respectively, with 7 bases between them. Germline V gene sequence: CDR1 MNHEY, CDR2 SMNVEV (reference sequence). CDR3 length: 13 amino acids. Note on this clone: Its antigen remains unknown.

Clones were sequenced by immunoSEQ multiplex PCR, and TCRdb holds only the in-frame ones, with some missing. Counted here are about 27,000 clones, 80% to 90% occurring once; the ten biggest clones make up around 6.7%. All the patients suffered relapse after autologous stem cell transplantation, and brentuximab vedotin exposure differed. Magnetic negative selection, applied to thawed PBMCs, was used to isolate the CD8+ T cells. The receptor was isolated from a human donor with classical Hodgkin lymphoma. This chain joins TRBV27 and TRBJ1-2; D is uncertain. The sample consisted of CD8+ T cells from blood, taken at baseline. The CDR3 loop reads CASSLGRNYGYTF. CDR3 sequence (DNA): TGTGCCAGCAGTTTGGGGAGGAACTATGGCTACACCTTC.